This passage covers 22 T cell receptor beta chains from one sample sequenced in a study of beta chain features in type 1 diabetes. Study findings and constraints: Type 1 diabetes patients had TCRB CDR3s that were shorter (moderately but significantly so) in all four CD4+ subsets.

Sequencing targeted expressed TCRB transcripts, as all isolated RNA had been reverse transcribed. Clones were sequenced by immunoSEQ multiplex PCR, and TCRdb holds only the in-frame ones, with some missing. The sample lists around 56,000 clones, 52% occurring once. Antigens of these TCRs are unknown. The material sequenced was Tregs from blood. All receptors derive from a woman between 40 and 50 years old with type 1 diabetes.

V usage is TRBV11-2 and J usage is TRBJ2-3; D is unclear. V dropped 3 bases and J dropped 4 bases, with 5 bases sitting between them. CDR1 and CDR2 (germline): SGHAT, FQNNGV. CDR3 length: 12 amino acids. CDR3 sequence (DNA): TGTGCCAGCAGCTTTACGGCAGATACGCAGTATTTT. As protein: CASSFTADTQYF.

The chain has TRBV6-6 and TRBJ1-5; 7 positions match TRBD1. The germline gives CDR1 MNHNY, CDR2 SVGAGI (reference sequence). CDR3 length: 14 amino acids. V shed 5 bases, J shed 4 bases, and the junction held 5 bases outside the gene matches. CDR3: CASSLRDRNQPQHF. The CDR3 coding sequence is TGTGCCAGCAGTCTTCGGGACAGAAATCAGCCCCAGCATTTT.

The chain combines TRBV19 with TRBJ2-7, with a tentative D call TRBD2 (5 bases). CDR3 size: 14 residues. Germline V gene lookup returns CDR1 LNHDA and CDR2 SQIVND (reference sequence). Trimming cost V 7 bases and J 2 bases, with 15 bases left between them. The CDR3 reads CASTQAPGTYEQYF. CDR3 nucleotide sequence: TGTGCCAGTACTCAAGCCCCGGGGACCTACGAGCAGTACTTC.

The chain joins TRBV19 to TRBJ2-1; TRBD2 matches 13 bases. Germline values: CDR1 LNHDA, CDR2 SQIVND (reference sequence). The CDR3 is made up of 18 amino acids. V dropped 5 bases and J dropped 0; count of bases not matched to a gene: 7. This CDR3 reads CASSASGLAGVSYNEQFF. CDR3 nucleotide sequence: TGTGCCAGTAGTGCCTCCGGACTAGCGGGGGTCTCCTACAATGAGCAGTTCTTC.

J is TRBJ2-5 and V is TRBV28, with 8 bases matching TRBD2. Trimming removed 6 bases from V and 5 bases from J; junction bases left unmatched: 14. The V gene's germline CDR1 is MDHEN and CDR2 SYDVKM. This CDR3 has 16 amino acids. Here the CDR3 DNA reads TGTGCCAGCAGCCTACTCCTCGGGGGGGAGCGGGAGACCCAGTACTTC. Translating it yields CASSLLLGGERETQYF. Combining the CDR3 with reference TRBV28 and TRBJ2-5 gives the whole variable domain DVKVTQSSRYLVKRTGEKVFLECVQDMDHENMFWYRQDPGLGLRLIYFSYDVKMKEKGDIPEGYSVSREKKERFSLILESASTNQTSMYLCASSLLLGGERETQYFGPGTRLLVL.

V and J are TRBV4-2 and TRBJ2-1, with 15 bases identical to TRBD2. Per the germline V gene, CDR1 is LGHNA and CDR2 is YNFKEQ. This CDR3 comprises 15 residues. J lost 14 bases, V lost 5 bases, and 10 bases had no gene match. CDR3 protein: CASSATGTSGRQKFF. The CDR3, as DNA: TGTGCCAGCAGCGCCACCGGGACTAGCGGGAGGCAGAAGTTCTTC.

The J gene is TRBJ2-2, the V gene TRBV27, with a tentative D call TRBD1 (5 bases). CDR1 is MNHEY and CDR2 is SMNVEV in the germline V gene (reference sequence). The V end was cut by 3 bases, the J end by 1 base, with 15 bases between. The CDR3 has 17 residues. CDR3 DNA: TGTGCCAGCAGTTTCGAGTGGAACAGGAGGAACACCGGGGAGCTGTTTTTT. This codes for CASSFEWNRRNTGELFF.

The gene calls are TRBV28 and TRBJ1-2; D is perhaps TRBD1 (5 bases). The germline CDR1 and CDR2 sequences are MDHEN and SYDVKM. This CDR3 has 13 amino acids. Trimming pared 0 bases from V and 4 bases from J, leaving 6 bases between. The CDR3 protein is CASSLWTAYGYTF. DNA of the CDR3: TGTGCCAGCAGTTTATGGACAGCCTATGGCTACACCTTC.

The chain employs TRBV19 and TRBJ1-2; tentatively, D is TRBD1 (6 bases). The V end lost 11 bases, the J end lost 2 bases, and 18 bases lay between the germline ends. The CDR3 has 14 residues. Germline lookup yields CDR1 LNHDA and CDR2 SQIVND (reference sequence). The CDR3 DNA is TGTGCCTCTCAACCCGGGACACTCAACTATGGCTACACCTTC. Protein product: CASQPGTLNYGYTF.

This clone has only a few counts. The chain uses TRBV7-2 and TRBJ2-5; 13 bases are a match to TRBD2. The CDR3 extends over 13 amino acids. Germline V gives CDR1 SGHTA, CDR2 FQGNSA. The J segment lost 11 bases and the V segment lost 5 bases, leaving 5 bases of the junction unmatched. The CDR3 spells CASSLMTSGGQYF. CDR3 nucleotides: TGTGCCAGCAGCCTTATGACTAGCGGGGGGCAGTACTTC.

For the CDR3, the DNA is TGCGCCAGCAGCTCTGACAGGGGCTATGGCTACACCTTC. Its protein product is CASSSDRGYGYTF. J is TRBJ1-2 and V is TRBV5-1, with TRBD1 matching over 8 bases. Germline V gives CDR1 SGHRS, CDR2 YFSETQ. This CDR3 spans 13 amino acids. V shed 3 bases, J shed 4 bases, and the junction held 2 bases outside the gene matches.

This chain uses TRBV18 with TRBJ1-6, with a tentative D call TRBD1 (6 bases). Germline V gives CDR1 KGHSH, CDR2 LQKENI. V was clipped by 5 bases and J by 4 bases, with 12 bases between them. The CDR3 consists of 15 residues. The CDR3 DNA reads as TGTGCCAGCTCAGCCCAGGGGCAGTATAATTCACCCCTCCACTTT. This sequence encodes CASSAQGQYNSPLHF. Complete variable domain (other parts from reference TRBV18 and TRBJ1-6): NAGVMQNPRHLVRRRGQEARLRCSPMKGHSHVYWYRQLPEEGLKFMVYLQKENIIDESGMPKERFSAEFPKEGPSILRIQQVVRGDSAAYFCASSAQGQYNSPLHFGNGTRLTVT.

This chain joins TRBV11-2 and TRBJ2-1; 9 bases are a match to TRBD1. CDR3 length: 15 residues. Germline-derived CDR1 and CDR2 are SGHAT and FQNNGV. V gave up 4 bases and J gave up 1 base; unmatched junction bases: 2. Here the CDR3 reads CASSWGQGSYNEQFF. CDR3 nucleotides: TGTGCCAGCAGCTGGGGACAGGGATCCTACAATGAGCAGTTCTTC.

The V and J genes are TRBV29-1 and TRBJ1-2; 8 nucleotides agree with TRBD1. Trimming removed 6 bases from V and 4 bases from J; junction bases left unmatched: 7. Germline lookup yields CDR1 SQVTM and CDR2 ANQGSEA. There are 13 residues in the CDR3. The CDR3 is CSVAGQGGYGYTF. CDR3 sequence (DNA): TGCAGCGTGGCTGGACAGGGCGGCTATGGCTACACCTTC.

V usage is TRBV9 and J usage is TRBJ2-5; TRBD1 aligns across 9 bases. V shed 1 base and J 3 bases; nucleotides not matched to a gene: 4. This CDR3 spans 15 amino acids. Germline V CDR1 and CDR2: SGDLS, YYNGEE. CDR3 loop: CASSVWGQGEETQYF. CDR3 DNA sequence: TGTGCCAGCAGCGTATGGGGACAGGGAGAAGAGACCCAGTACTTC.

The chain carries TRBV9 and TRBJ2-1; D may be TRBD1 (5 bases). The V end was cut by 0 bases, the J end by 4 bases, with 5 bases between. The CDR3 runs to 13 residues. Germline-derived CDR1 and CDR2 are SGDLS and YYNGEE. The CDR3 coding sequence is TGTGCCAGCAGCGTAGCAGGGTACAATGAGCAGTTCTTC. It encodes CASSVAGYNEQFF.

The chain employs TRBV9 and TRBJ1-2; 9 bases fit TRBD1. V dropped 0 bases and J dropped 1; count of bases not matched to a gene: 1. Germline CDR1 is SGDLS and CDR2 is YYNGEE. This CDR3 comprises 15 residues. CDR3 residues: CASSVGTGDNYGYTF. In nucleotides, the CDR3 is TGTGCCAGCAGCGTAGGGACAGGGGATAACTATGGCTACACCTTC.

This clone occurred a few times. The chain has TRBV5-1 and TRBJ2-7, with 7 nucleotides matching TRBD2. The length of the CDR3 is 13 residues. V trimming: 6 bases; J trimming: 2 bases; junction bases outside the gene matches: 5. Germline CDR1 is SGHRS and CDR2 is YFSETQ. CDR3 bases: TGCGCCAGCACCGGGGACTACACCTACGAGCAGTACTTC. It translates to CASTGDYTYEQYF.

V is TRBV7-9 and J is TRBJ1-1; D possibly corresponds to TRBD1 (6 bases). The V end was cut by 6 bases, the J end by 1 base, with 15 bases between. This CDR3 comprises 15 residues. The germline gives CDR1 SEHNR, CDR2 FQNEAQ (reference sequence). The CDR3 region has the DNA TGTGCCAGCAGTTTCTCTCCCAGGGGGAACACTGAAGCTTTCTTT. As protein: CASSFSPRGNTEAFF.

This clone was counted between two and nine times. The chain recombines TRBV19 with TRBJ1-4; 7 positions match TRBD1. Looked up from germline, CDR1 is LNHDA and CDR2 is SQIVND (reference sequence). Trimming at V came to 5 bases and at J to 5 bases, leaving 8 bases not matched to a gene. The CDR3 runs 15 residues. The chain's CDR3 is CASSAEGQPNEKLFF. CDR3 coding DNA: TGTGCCAGTAGTGCAGAGGGACAGCCAAATGAAAAACTGTTTTTT.

This clone was counted only a few times. This chain connects TRBV11-2 to TRBJ2-2; a possible D gene is TRBD2 (6 bases). The CDR3 sequence is 16 residues long. Germline CDR1 SGHAT, CDR2 FQNNGV. Trimming stripped 1 base from V and 1 base from J, with 10 bases between. As DNA, the CDR3 is TGTGCCAGCAGCTTAGTCGGGGGAAAGAACACCGGGGAGCTGTTTTTT. It encodes CASSLVGGKNTGELFF.

The rearrangement uses TRBV9 and TRBJ2-1, with TRBD2 identical over 10 bases. The V gene end was trimmed by 2 bases and the J gene end by 10 bases; junction bases not matched to a gene: 15. This CDR3 region has 17 residues. CDR1 SGDLS and CDR2 YYNGEE come from the germline V gene. The CDR3 sequence is CASSVSPAGGGVGEQFF. DNA of the CDR3: TGTGCCAGCAGCGTCTCCCCAGCGGGGGGGGGCGTTGGGGAGCAGTTCTTC.